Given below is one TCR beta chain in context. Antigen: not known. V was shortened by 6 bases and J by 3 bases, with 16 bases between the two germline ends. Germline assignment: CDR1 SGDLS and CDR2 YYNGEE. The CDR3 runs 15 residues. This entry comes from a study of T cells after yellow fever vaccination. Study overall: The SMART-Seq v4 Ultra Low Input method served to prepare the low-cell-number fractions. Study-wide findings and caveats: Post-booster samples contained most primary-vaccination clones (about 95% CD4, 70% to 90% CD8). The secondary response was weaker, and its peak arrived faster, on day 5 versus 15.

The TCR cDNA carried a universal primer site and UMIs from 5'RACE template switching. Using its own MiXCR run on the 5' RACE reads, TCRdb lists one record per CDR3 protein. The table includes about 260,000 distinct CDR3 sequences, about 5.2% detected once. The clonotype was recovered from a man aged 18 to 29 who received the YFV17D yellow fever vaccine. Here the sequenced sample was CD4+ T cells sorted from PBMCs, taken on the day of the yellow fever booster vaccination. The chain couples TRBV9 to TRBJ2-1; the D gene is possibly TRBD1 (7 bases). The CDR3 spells CASNRLGQDYNEQFF. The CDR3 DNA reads TGTGCCAGCAACAGACTAGGACAGGACTACAATGAGCAGTTCTTC.